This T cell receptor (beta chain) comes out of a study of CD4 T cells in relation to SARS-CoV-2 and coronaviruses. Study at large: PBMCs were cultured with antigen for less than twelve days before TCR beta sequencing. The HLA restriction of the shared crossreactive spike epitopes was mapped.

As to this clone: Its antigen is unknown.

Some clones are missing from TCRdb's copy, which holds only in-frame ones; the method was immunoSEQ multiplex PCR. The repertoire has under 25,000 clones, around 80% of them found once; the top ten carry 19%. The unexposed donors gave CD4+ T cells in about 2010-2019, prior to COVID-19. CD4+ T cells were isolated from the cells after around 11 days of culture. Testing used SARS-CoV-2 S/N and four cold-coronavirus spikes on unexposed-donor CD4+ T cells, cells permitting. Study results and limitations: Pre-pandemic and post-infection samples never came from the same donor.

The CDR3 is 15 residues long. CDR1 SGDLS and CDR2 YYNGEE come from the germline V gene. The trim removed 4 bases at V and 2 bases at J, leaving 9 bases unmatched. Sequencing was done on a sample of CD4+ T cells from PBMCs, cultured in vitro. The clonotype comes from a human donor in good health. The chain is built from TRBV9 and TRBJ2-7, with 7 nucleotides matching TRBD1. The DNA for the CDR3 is TGTGCCAGCAGCTCCCTCGCCGACAGGGCCTACGAGCAGTACTTC. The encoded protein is CASSSLADRAYEQYF.